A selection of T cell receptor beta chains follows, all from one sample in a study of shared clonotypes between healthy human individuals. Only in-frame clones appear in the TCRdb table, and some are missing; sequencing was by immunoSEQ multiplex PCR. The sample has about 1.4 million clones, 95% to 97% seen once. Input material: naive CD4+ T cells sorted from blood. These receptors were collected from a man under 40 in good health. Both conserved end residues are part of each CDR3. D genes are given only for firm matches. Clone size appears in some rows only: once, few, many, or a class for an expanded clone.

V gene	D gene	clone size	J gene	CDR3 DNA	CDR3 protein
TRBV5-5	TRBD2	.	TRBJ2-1	TGTGCCAGCAGACCGGGACTAGCGGGTCATGAGCAGTTCTTC	CASRPGLAGHEQFF
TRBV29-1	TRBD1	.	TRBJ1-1	TGCAGCGTATCCCGGGACAGGGGATTAAGTCGAAGTATGAACACTGAAGCTTTCTTT	CSVSRDRGLSRSMNTEAFF
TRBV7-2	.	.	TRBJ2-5	TGTGCCAGCAGCACTAATTTAGGGAGGAAGGAGACCCAGTACTTC	CASSTNLGRKETQYF
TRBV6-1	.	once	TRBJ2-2	TGTGCCAGCACATCACGTTCGCGTCCCGGGGAGCTGTTTTTT	CASTSRSRPGELFF
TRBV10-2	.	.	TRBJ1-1	TGCGCCAGCAGTGATGGGGCGAAAGCTTTCTTT	CASSDGAKAFF
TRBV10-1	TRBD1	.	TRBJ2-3	TGCGCCAGCAGTATTCAGGGGGCAGATACGCAGTATTTT	CASSIQGADTQYF
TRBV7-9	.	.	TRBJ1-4	TGTGCCAGCAGCTTAACATCCCCCGCAACTAATGAAAAACTGTTTTTT	CASSLTSPATNEKLFF
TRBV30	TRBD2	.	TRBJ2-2	TGTGCCTGGAGTGTACGTTCTAGCGGGAGATACACCGGGGAGCTGTTTTTT	CAWSVRSSGRYTGELFF
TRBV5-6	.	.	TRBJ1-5	TGTGCCAGCAGCGGGGGACAAGAAAGATATAGCAATCAGCCCCAGCATTTT	CASSGGQERYSNQPQHF
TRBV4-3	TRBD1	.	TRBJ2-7	TGCGCCAGCAGCCAAGTAACAGGGGTCTCCTACGAGCAGTACTTC	CASSQVTGVSYEQYF
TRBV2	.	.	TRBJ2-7	TGTGCCAGCAAAGACCGGATTAACCCCTACGAGCAGTACTTC	CASKDRINPYEQYF
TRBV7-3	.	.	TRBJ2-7	TGTGCCAGCAGCAGGGGGAGGCTTAACGAGCAGTACTTC	CASSRGRLNEQYF
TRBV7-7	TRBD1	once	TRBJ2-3	TGTGCCAGCAGCCCGACAGGGGGCACGATAGATACGCAGTATTTT	CASSPTGGTIDTQYF
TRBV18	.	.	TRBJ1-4	TGTGCCAGCTCACCACCGGGAAGAACTAGCGGTGAAAAACTGTTTTTT	CASSPPGRTSGEKLFF
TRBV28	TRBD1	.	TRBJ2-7	TGTGCCAGTGGGACAGGGTACGAGCAGTACTTC	CASGTGYEQYF
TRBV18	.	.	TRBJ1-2	TGTGCCAGCTCACGGAGCGACGGGGGCGGCGGCTACACCTTC	CASSRSDGGGGYTF
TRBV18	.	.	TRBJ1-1	TGTGCCAGCTCACCAACCCACGACACTGAAGCTTTCTTT	CASSPTHDTEAFF
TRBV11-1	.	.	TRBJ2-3	TGTGCCAGCAGCCCCGGGACACCTATAACGCAGTATTTT	CASSPGTPITQYF
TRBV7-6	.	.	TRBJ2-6	TGTGCCAGCAGCTTAGATCAGGGCGCCTTAACTTTC	CASSLDQGALTF
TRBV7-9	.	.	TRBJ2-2	TGTGCCACTCAGTCCGGGGAGCTGTTTTTT	CATQSGELFF
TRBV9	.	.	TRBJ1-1	TGTGCCAGCAGCGTGCACGGGTTTGACACTGAAGCTTTCTTT	CASSVHGFDTEAFF
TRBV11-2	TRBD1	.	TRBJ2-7	TGTGCCAGCAGCCTCCCGTTCAGGGGGCGAAGCTCCTACGAGCAGTACTTC	CASSLPFRGRSSYEQYF
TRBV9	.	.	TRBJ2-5	TGTGCCAGCAGCGTAGCGGTAGGGACAGAGACCCAGTACTTC	CASSVAVGTETQYF
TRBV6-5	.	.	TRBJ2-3	TGTGCCAGCAGGGGCGGACTTCGCACAGATACGCAGTATTTT	CASRGGLRTDTQYF
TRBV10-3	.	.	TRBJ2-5	TGTGCCACGATGCACAGCCAAGAGACCCAGTACTTC	CATMHSQETQYF
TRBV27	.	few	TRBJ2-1	TGTGCCAGCAGTAGAGAGGTTTACAATGAGCAGTTCTTC	CASSREVYNEQFF
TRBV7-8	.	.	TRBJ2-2	TGTGCCAGCAGCTTAATCCCCCGTGCCGGGGAGCTGTTTTTT	CASSLIPRAGELFF
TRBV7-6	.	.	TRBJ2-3	TGTGCCAGCAGCTTTTTTTCGAGGGAGGTCCCAGATACGCAGTATTTT	CASSFFSREVPDTQYF
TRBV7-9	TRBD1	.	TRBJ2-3	TGTGCCAGCAGCGATTGGGACAGGGGCACAGATACGCAGTATTTT	CASSDWDRGTDTQYF
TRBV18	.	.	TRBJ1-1	TGTGCCAGCTCACCCGTGGGGCGAAGCACTGAAGCTTTCTTT	CASSPVGRSTEAFF
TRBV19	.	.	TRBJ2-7	TGTGCCAGTAGTAGCTCTCACTACGAGCAGTACTTC	CASSSSHYEQYF
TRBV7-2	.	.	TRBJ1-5	TGTGCCAGCAGCTTAAGGTATGGCAATCAGCCCCAGCATTTT	CASSLRYGNQPQHF
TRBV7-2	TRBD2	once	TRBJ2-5	TGTGCCAGCAGCTCCAGATGGGGGAGGCGGGGGGACCAAGAGACCCAGTACTTC	CASSSRWGRRGDQETQYF
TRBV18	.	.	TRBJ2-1	TGTGCCAGCTCTCTTAGACAGGCTTACGATGAGCAGTTCTTC	CASSLRQAYDEQFF
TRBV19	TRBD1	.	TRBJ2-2	TGTGCCAGTAGTAGCCAGGGGGACACCGGGGAGCTGTTTTTT	CASSSQGDTGELFF
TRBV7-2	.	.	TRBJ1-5	TGTGCCAGCAGCGTACAGGGTGGAGGGGGCAATCAGCCCCAGCATTTT	CASSVQGGGGNQPQHF
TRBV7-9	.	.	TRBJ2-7	TGTGCCAGCAGCTTGACAGTCCGCGAGCAGTACTTC	CASSLTVREQYF